Below, 10 T cell receptor beta chains from the same sample are listed, as sequenced in a study of control samples from healthy donors and cancer patients. The table came from immunoSEQ multiplex PCR; TCRdb's copy has only in-frame clones and leaves some out. The sample comprises approximately 230,000 clones, roughly 87% of which are singletons, and about an eighth rests with the top ten. The sample comprised PBMCs. All receptors come from an older woman with lung cancer.

V gene TRBV13 combines with J gene TRBJ2-7, with no clear D. The germline CDR1 and CDR2 sequences are PRHDT and FYEKMQ (reference sequence). The CDR3 is made up of 12 amino acids. Deletions cut 3 bases from V and 4 bases from J, with 7 bases between. Here the CDR3 reads CASSFRRYEQYF. CDR3 DNA: TGTGCCAGCAGCTTTCGACGGTACGAGCAGTACTTC. The entire variable domain, with the rest obtained from reference TRBV13 and TRBJ2-7, is as follows: AAGVIQSPRHLIKEKRETATLKCYPIPRHDTVYWYQQGPGQDPQFLISFYEKMQSDKGSIPDRFSAQQFSDYHSELNMSSLELGDSALYFCASSFRRYEQYFGPGTRLTVT.

The chain uses TRBV9 and TRBJ1-2; D is unresolved. Germline V gene sequence: CDR1 SGDLS, CDR2 YYNGEE. V lost 0 bases, J lost 4 bases, and 13 bases lay in between. The CDR3 totals 15 residues. The CDR3 coding sequence is TGTGCCAGCAGCGTAGGGAAGGGTAGCCGCTATGGCTACACCTTC. Its protein is CASSVGKGSRYGYTF. Complete variable domain (other parts from reference TRBV9 and TRBJ1-2): DSGVTQTPKHLITATGQRVTLRCSPRSGDLSVYWYQQSLDQGLQFLIQYYNGEERAKGNILERFSAQQFPDLHSELNLSSLELGDSALYFCASSVGKGSRYGYTFGSGTRLTVV.

The rearrangement links TRBV15 to TRBJ1-4, with 7 bases matching TRBD1. Per germline, CDR1 LNHNV and CDR2 YYDKDF (reference sequence). The J segment lost 6 bases and the V segment lost 0 bases, leaving 7 bases of the junction unmatched. The CDR3 runs to 16 residues. The CDR3 loop reads CATSRERGRVDEKLFF. The CDR3 DNA sequence: TGTGCCACCAGCAGAGAAAGGGGGCGAGTGGATGAAAAACTGTTTTTT. Full variable domain (rest looked up from reference TRBV15 and TRBJ1-4): DAMVIQNPRYQVTQFGKPVTLSCSQTLNHNVMYWYQQKSSQAPKLLFHYYDKDFNNEADTPDNFQSRRPNTSFCFLDIRSPGLGDTAMYLCATSRERGRVDEKLFFGSGTQLSVL.

The chain has TRBV9 and TRBJ2-7; D ambiguous. The germline V and J ends were trimmed by 0 bases and 3 bases, with 13 bases remaining between them. Germline-derived CDR1 and CDR2 are SGDLS and YYNGEE. The CDR3 contains 15 residues. CDR3 bases: TGTGCCAGCAGCGTAGAGCCTGCAACCTTCTACGAGCAGTACTTC. As protein: CASSVEPATFYEQYF. The variable domain in full, with the rest retrieved from reference TRBV9 and TRBJ2-7, is DSGVTQTPKHLITATGQRVTLRCSPRSGDLSVYWYQQSLDQGLQFLIQYYNGEERAKGNILERFSAQQFPDLHSELNLSSLELGDSALYFCASSVEPATFYEQYFGPGTRLTVT.

The chain recombines TRBV2 with TRBJ2-1; 10 nucleotides line up with TRBD2. The CDR3 runs to 16 residues. The germline V gene has CDR1 SNHLY and CDR2 FYNNEI. Trimming took 6 bases from V and 6 from J; bases not matched to a gene: 11. The CDR3 spells CASSLLGTSVFNEQFF. CDR3 in DNA: TGTGCCAGCAGCCTATTGGGGACTAGCGTCTTCAATGAGCAGTTCTTC. Full variable domain (outside the CDR3, taken from reference TRBV2 and TRBJ2-1): EPEVTQTPSHQVTQMGQEVILRCVPISNHLYFYWYRQILGQKVEFLVSFYNNEISEKSEIFDDQFSVERPDGSNFTLKIRSTKLEDSAMYFCASSLLGTSVFNEQFFGPGTRLTVL.

The V gene is TRBV28, the J gene TRBJ1-1; TRBD1 is a possible D gene (6 bases). With 3 bases removed from V and 5 bases from J, the gap between germline ends came to 13 bases. The CDR3 covers 14 residues. The germline V gene has CDR1 MDHEN and CDR2 SYDVKM. As DNA, the CDR3 is TGTGCCAGCAGTTTTCGTGGGGGGCGGACTGAAGCTTTCTTT. Translating it yields CASSFRGGRTEAFF.

This clone was counted once. The chain is built from TRBV6-6 and TRBJ2-7; 10 nucleotides match TRBD2. With V trimmed by 7 bases and J by 1 base, 4 bases remained unmatched. The germline gives CDR1 MNHNY, CDR2 SVGAGI (reference sequence). This CDR3 contains 14 residues. CDR3 sequence reads: CASTLAGGSYEQYF. In DNA form, the CDR3 reads TGTGCCAGCACCTTAGCGGGAGGTTCCTACGAGCAGTACTTC.

This clone was observed a single time. This chain links TRBV6-5 with TRBJ2-4, with D perhaps TRBD1 (5 bases). V lost 8 bases to trimming and J lost 6 bases, with 8 bases between them. Germline V lookup: CDR1 MNHEY, CDR2 SVGAGI. The CDR3 totals 11 residues. The chain's CDR3 is CASSTGNIQYF. CDR3 nucleotides: TGTGCCAGCTCCACAGGAAACATTCAGTACTTC.

This clone was found a few times. This chain uses TRBV30 with TRBJ1-1; D is undetermined. V was clipped by 0 bases and J by 6 bases, with 11 bases between them. The germline V gene encodes CDR1 GTSNPN and CDR2 SVGIG (reference sequence). The CDR3 is 13 residues long. The CDR3 is CAWSVNARAEAFF. For the CDR3, the DNA is TGTGCCTGGAGTGTAAACGCCCGGGCTGAAGCTTTCTTT.

The chain carries TRBV28 and TRBJ1-6; 8 bases are shared with TRBD1. After removal of 4 bases from V and 3 bases from J, the junction contained 2 bases not matched to a gene. CDR3 length: 15 amino acids. Germline V lookup: CDR1 MDHEN, CDR2 SYDVKM. The CDR3 DNA follows: TGTGCCAGCAGTTCGACAGGGGACTATAATTCACCCCTCCACTTT. Translated, it gives CASSSTGDYNSPLHF.